This T cell receptor beta chain was recovered during a study of blood T cell repertoires in COVID-19. For the study at large: Sites in the United States, Italy and Spain provided acute and convalescent COVID-19 samples.

Original processing methods: Nucleated cell number was recorded as an estimate derived from reference gene primer amplification. TCRdb keeps only in-frame clones here, not all; method: immunoSEQ multiplex PCR. That table is the source of V, J and clone size, and D and trimming were worked out from the DNA. Among about 210,000 clones listed, around 92% were seen once. The CDR3 is 18 amino acids. Trimming cost V 3 bases and J 2 bases; bases outside gene matches: 14. Germline V gene data show CDR1 as SGHAT and CDR2 as FQNNGV. The chain employs TRBV11-2 and TRBJ2-7; 9 nucleotides align to TRBD1. The clonotype originates from a man younger than 45 with acute or convalescent COVID-19. Sequenced input: peripheral blood. CDR3 residues: CASSFPLFPGQGTYEQYF. In DNA form, the CDR3 reads TGTGCCAGCAGCTTTCCCTTGTTTCCGGGACAGGGAACCTACGAGCAGTACTTC. The full variable domain, in which reference TRBV11-2 and TRBJ2-7 provide the parts outside the CDR3, is EAGVAQSPRYKIIEKRQSVAFWCNPISGHATLYWYQQILGQGPKLLIQFQNNGVVDDSQLPKDRFSAERLKGVDSTLKIQPAKLEDSAVYLCASSFPLFPGQGTYEQYFGPGTRLTVT.